One sample yielded the 25 T cell receptor beta chains listed below, sequenced in a study of blood T cells in healthy people across ages. It was with a sample-barcoded 5' primer and a J-beta primer mix that a second PCR of roughly 7 to 11 cycles was run. TCRdb re-analysed the 5' RACE reads in MiXCR, keeping a single row per CDR3 protein. Of over a million distinct CDR3 sequences listed, 35% to 45% were seen once; the top ten hold 4%. The sample was blood. The receptors come from a woman younger than 35 in good health.

The chain employs TRBV7-2 and TRBJ2-7; D unresolved. V shed 4 bases and J shed 7 bases, with 26 bases lying between them. Germline V gene data show CDR1 as SGHTA and CDR2 as FQGNSA. The length of the CDR3 is 17 residues. The CDR3: CASSSDRAALGDNEQYF. As DNA, the CDR3 is TGTGCCAGCAGCTCCGATAGGGCGGCCCTCGGAGACAATGAGCAGTACTTC.

This clonotype has just a few counts. This chain links TRBV7-2 with TRBJ1-1, with no clear D. Germline V lookup: CDR1 SGHTA, CDR2 FQGNSA. The V gene lost 5 bases and the J gene lost 2 bases, with 15 bases spanning the gap. There are 15 residues in the CDR3. Here the CDR3 DNA reads TGTGCCAGCAGCCCCCCCTGGAACCTTAACACTGAAGCTTTCTTT. The encoded protein is CASSPPWNLNTEAFF.

The chain combines TRBV14 with TRBJ2-4; 9 bases align to TRBD1. V trimming: 3 bases; J trimming: 6 bases; junction bases outside the gene matches: 6. Per the germline V gene, CDR1 is SGHDN and CDR2 is FVKESK. This CDR3 comprises 15 residues. Here the CDR3 DNA reads TGTGCCAGCAGCCATGGTCCGGGACAGGGAAACATTCAGTACTTC. Its translation: CASSHGPGQGNIQYF.

This clonotype was detected a few times. This chain joins TRBV6-2 or TRBV6-3 and TRBJ2-7, with 7 bases aligning to TRBD1. The CDR3 consists of 15 residues. V lost 6 bases, J lost 1 base, and 9 bases stayed unmatched. The germline V gene encodes CDR1 MNHEY and CDR2 SVGEGT. The CDR3 protein is CASRRTPRGSYEQYF. CDR3 bases: TGTGCCAGCAGGCGTACACCCAGGGGGTCCTACGAGCAGTACTTC.

A few counts support this clonotype. This rearrangement joins TRBV7-3 to TRBJ1-6; 7 bases fit TRBD1. Germline CDR1 is SGHTA and CDR2 is FQGTGA. This CDR3 spans 14 amino acids. The trim removed 5 bases at V and 7 bases at J, leaving 5 bases unmatched. CDR3 loop: CASSVGQTNSPLHF. CDR3 bases: TGTGCCAGCAGCGTGGGACAGACGAATTCACCCCTCCACTTT.

The genes are TRBV20-1 and TRBJ2-7; D may match TRBD1 or TRBD2 (5 bases each). Germline values: CDR1 DFQATT, CDR2 SNEGSKA (reference sequence). This CDR3 spans 12 amino acids. With 6 bases removed from V and 6 bases from J, the gap between germline ends came to 15 bases. The CDR3 region has the DNA TGCAGTGCCGCTCCGGGACGAAGCGAGCAGTACTTC. Protein sequence: CSAAPGRSEQYF.

DNA for the CDR3: TGCGCCAGCAGCCCGACTGGACAGGGAGGCACCGGGGAGCTGTTTTTT. Amino acid sequence: CASSPTGQGGTGELFF. The chain is built from TRBV5-1 and TRBJ2-2; the match to TRBD1 covers 8 bases. Germline assignment: CDR1 SGHRS and CDR2 YFSETQ. The CDR3 length is 16 residues. V was clipped by 4 bases and J by 4 bases; unmatched bases: 9.

The V gene is TRBV20-1, the J gene TRBJ2-5; unclear D gene. Trimming left V 0 bases short and J 2 bases short, with 10 bases between. CDR1 and CDR2 from the germline V gene are DFQATT and SNEGSKA (reference sequence). There are 14 residues in the CDR3. CDR3 sequence (DNA): TGCAGTGCTAGAGATTGGGCAGAACAAGAGACCCAGTACTTC. This translates into CSARDWAEQETQYF.

The genes are TRBV9 and TRBJ2-1; D unresolved. V lost 3 bases to trimming and J lost 7 bases, with 14 bases between them. This CDR3 contains 14 residues. The V gene's germline CDR1 is SGDLS and CDR2 YYNGEE. The CDR3 loop reads CASSGGPTGNEQFF. In DNA form, the CDR3 reads TGTGCCAGCAGCGGCGGCCCTACTGGGAATGAGCAGTTCTTC.

The chain has TRBV20-1 and TRBJ2-5; 7 bases agree with TRBD1. The tail of the sequence fits TRBJ2-7 better, so the J call may be wrong. Germline CDR1 DFQATT, CDR2 SNEGSKA (reference sequence). The CDR3 covers 14 residues. The CDR3 coding sequence is TGCAGTGCTAGAGTAAGGCAGGGGGTTTACGAGCAGTACTTC. Its translation: CSARVRQGVYEQYF.

A few counts support this clonotype. The rearrangement links TRBV5-5 to TRBJ1-2; a weak D match, TRBD1 (5 bases). The germline V gene has CDR1 SGHKS and CDR2 YYEKEE (reference sequence). This CDR3 region has 13 residues. V lost 0 bases to trimming and J lost 8 bases, with 11 bases between them. CDR3 sequence reads: CASSLAPREGYTF. The CDR3, as DNA: TGTGCCAGCAGCTTGGCCCCCAGGGAGGGCTACACCTTC. Combining the CDR3 with reference TRBV5-5 and TRBJ1-2 gives the whole variable domain DAGVTQSPTHLIKTRGQQVTLRCSPISGHKSVSWYQQVLGQGPQFIFQYYEKEERGRGNFPDRFSARQFPNYSSELNVNALLLGDSALYLCASSLAPREGYTFGSGTRLTVV.

J is TRBJ2-1 and V is TRBV18, with 12 bases that match TRBD2. The CDR3 is 16 amino acids. Trimming removed 3 bases from V and 7 bases from J; junction bases left unmatched: 7. The germline V gene encodes CDR1 KGHSH and CDR2 LQKENI. The CDR3 DNA is TGTGCCAGCTCACCTAGGACTAGCGGGATGGATAATGAGCAGTTCTTC. Translating gives CASSPRTSGMDNEQFF.

The chain is built from TRBV10-2 and TRBJ1-2; 9 bases are a match to TRBD1. Trimming cost V 11 bases and J 2 bases; bases outside gene matches: 6. The CDR3 loop spans 13 amino acids. Germline values: CDR1 WSHSY, CDR2 SAAADI. CDR3 DNA: TGCGCCCTTCGGGACAGGGAAAACTATGGCTACACCTTC. It codes for CALRDRENYGYTF.

The chain carries TRBV27 and TRBJ2-7; the match to TRBD2 covers 10 bases. The V gene's germline CDR1 is MNHEY and CDR2 SMNVEV (reference sequence). The CDR3 is 17 residues long. V was pared by 4 bases and J by 7 bases, with 16 bases of the junction left unmatched. The CDR3: CASSSPRLAGSYNEQYF. In DNA, the CDR3 is TGTGCCAGCAGTTCACCTCGACTAGCGGGTTCCTACAATGAGCAGTACTTC.

The table lists this clonotype with a count of one. The chain is built from TRBV7-2 and TRBJ2-1, with 9 bases matching TRBD1. The tail of the sequence fits TRBJ2-7 better, so the J call may be wrong. Germline V lookup: CDR1 SGHTA, CDR2 FQGNSA. CDR3 length: 15 residues. The CDR3 nucleotides are TGTGCCAGCAGCTCAACAGGGGGCCTCTACAATGAGCAGTACTTC. This sequence encodes CASSSTGGLYNEQYF.

This rearrangement joins TRBV7-9 to TRBJ2-1, with D uncertain. This CDR3 is 12 amino acids long. V shed 1 base and J shed 14 bases, with 12 bases lying between them. CDR1 and CDR2 (germline): SEHNR, FQNEAQ (reference sequence). The DNA of the CDR3 is TGTGCCAGCAGCTTAGGTGCGATTCTTAAGTTCTTC. This sequence encodes CASSLGAILKFF.

As for this clonotype: A junction end diverges from the germline sequence, so it may reflect a read error. The chain joins TRBV20-1 to TRBJ1-5; D is ambiguous. Germline V gene lookup returns CDR1 DFQATT and CDR2 SNEGSKA (reference sequence). The CDR3 runs 13 residues. CDR3 in amino acids: CSASGWSNQLQHF. Here the CDR3 DNA reads TGCAGTGCTAGCGGGTGGAGCAATCAGCTCCAGCATTTT.

This rearrangement joins TRBV4-3 to TRBJ2-2; D may be TRBD2 (5 bases). Germline CDR1 and CDR2: LGHNA and YSLEER. The CDR3 covers 14 residues. V was shortened by 2 bases and J by 3 bases, with 7 bases between the two germline ends. The DNA for the CDR3 is TGCGCCAGCAGCCAAATCGGGGACACCGGGGAGCTGTTTTTT. Translation gives CASSQIGDTGELFF.

This clonotype was recorded a few times. CDR3 amino acids: CASSLRKETQYF. CDR3 bases: TGTGCCAGCAGCCTTAGAAAAGAGACCCAGTACTTC. The chain is built from TRBV7-9 and TRBJ2-5; no clear D gene. Germline V lookup: CDR1 SEHNR, CDR2 FQNEAQ (reference sequence). The CDR3 runs 12 residues. V lost 5 bases, J lost 3 bases, and 7 bases lay in between.

The chain has TRBV15 and TRBJ1-3, with D possibly being TRBD1 (6 bases). Deletions cut 0 bases from V and 4 bases from J, with 16 bases between. From germline, CDR1 is LNHNV and CDR2 YYDKDF (reference sequence). The CDR3 consists of 17 residues. The CDR3 nucleotides are TGTGCCACCAGCAGAGATCCCGTAGGAGGGGGAGGAAACACCATATATTTT. Residues: CATSRDPVGGGGNTIYF.

The V and J genes are TRBV24-1 and TRBJ1-2; D gene unclear. Germline loops: CDR1 KGHDR, CDR2 SFDVKD. V lost 4 bases and J lost 3, with 8 bases in between. The CDR3 has 13 amino acids. The CDR3 DNA reads as TGTGCCACCAGTGACCCGGTTGACTATGGCTACACCTTC. Translation: CATSDPVDYGYTF.

This chain connects TRBV7-9 to TRBJ2-3; D might be TRBD2 (5 bases). Germline CDR1 and CDR2: SEHNR and FQNEAQ (reference sequence). The V end lost 4 bases, the J end lost 2 bases, and 19 bases lay between the germline ends. This CDR3 has 17 residues. CDR3 region: CASSSWTGGRATDTQYF. The CDR3 coding sequence is TGTGCCAGCAGCTCGTGGACTGGCGGTCGTGCCACAGATACGCAGTATTTT.

For this clonotype: A junction end diverges from the germline sequence, so it may reflect a read error. The chain has TRBV30 and TRBJ1-5; D perhaps matches TRBD1 (5 bases). This CDR3 is 12 amino acids long. Germline lookup yields CDR1 GTSNPN and CDR2 SVGIG (reference sequence). CDR3 DNA: TGTGCCTGGGGGACGGGCTATCAGGCCCAGCATTTT. This codes for CAWGTGYQAQHF. Full variable domain (remainder filled in from reference TRBV30 and TRBJ1-5): SQTIHQWPATLVQPVGSPLSLECTVEGTSNPNLYWYRQAAGRGLQLLFYSVGIGQISSEVPQNLSASRPQDRQFILSSKKLLLSDSGFYLCAWGTGYQAQHFGDGTRLSIL.

The chain recombines TRBV5-1 with TRBJ2-2, with D uncertain. The germline V and J ends were trimmed by 0 bases and 3 bases, with 12 bases remaining between them. The CDR3 is made up of 16 amino acids. In germline, CDR1 is SGHRS, CDR2 YFSETQ. The CDR3 DNA reads as TGCGCCAGCAGCTTGGCGGGCCACGGCGACACCGGGGAGCTGTTTTTT. Protein sequence: CASSLAGHGDTGELFF. Together with reference TRBV5-1 and TRBJ2-2, the CDR3 gives the full variable domain: KAGVTQTPRYLIKTRGQQVTLSCSPISGHRSVSWYQQTPGQGLQFLFEYFSETQRNKGNFPGRFSGRQFSNSRSEMNVSTLELGDSALYLCASSLAGHGDTGELFFGEGSRLTVL.

This clonotype showed up just a few times. This sequence joins TRBV12-5 and TRBJ1-2; D is uncertain. Germline loops: CDR1 LGHNT, CDR2 FRNRAP. The V and J ends lost 4 bases and 4 bases respectively, with 13 bases between them. The CDR3 sequence is 14 residues long. The DNA of the CDR3 is TGTGCTAGTGGTTCCCACGCTTGGATCTATGGCTACACCTTC. Translation gives CASGSHAWIYGYTF.